Listed here is a single T cell receptor beta chain. What it recognizes is unknown. This entry is derived from a study of shared clonotypes between healthy human individuals. Study context: The study enrolled a couple of women and a few men aged 18 to 49. Study conclusions and caveats: Across four donors, naive CD4 shared roughly 5.1%, naive CD8 3% to 3.5%, memory CD4 roughly 2.1%, memory CD8 0.35% to 0.5%. Limited genetic and exposure-history diversity came from having few donors. Generally, naive subsets came out with larger estimated richness than memory subsets.

The method was immunoSEQ multiplex PCR; TCRdb's version includes in-frame clones alone and lacks a portion of them. Here the sample spans fewer than 400,000 clones, over 65% being singletons. V trimming: 4 bases; J trimming: 5 bases; junction bases outside the gene matches: 8. The CDR3 has 15 residues. CDR1 and CDR2 from the germline V gene are SGDLS and YYNGEE. The specimen sequenced was memory CD4+ T cells sorted from blood. Regarding subset: CD45RA-negative fraction. This chain joins TRBV9 and TRBJ2-1; 8 nucleotides agree with TRBD2. This sequence was found in a man aged 25 to 40 in good health. The CDR3, as DNA: TGTGCCAGCAGCCCCCGACTAGCGCTTCACAATGAGCAGTTCTTC. This gives the protein CASSPRLALHNEQFF.